The 10 T cell receptor beta chains presented below share a single source sample, sequenced in a study of spatial heterogeneity in lung cancer. As to time point: sample taken at primary tumor resection. Study-wide results and limits: Tumor mutation count correlated with how many alpha and beta TCRs expanded intratumorally.

MiXCR, applied by TCRdb to the 5' RACE reads, yields one record per CDR3 protein. The sample records 17,000 or so distinct CDR3 sequences, around 6.2% being singletons. These receptors lack a known antigen. This material consisted of lung tumor tissue, taken at surgery. These receptors came from a male donor with early-stage non-small cell lung cancer.

This clonotype has at least ten counts. Being off target in a library aimed at alpha chains, this beta chain has a size of little meaning. The chain has TRBV7-8 and TRBJ2-3, with 11 bases matching TRBD2. CDR1 and CDR2 from the germline V gene are SGHVS and FQNEAQ. The J segment lost 9 bases and the V segment lost 1 base, leaving 15 bases of the junction unmatched. The CDR3 is 18 amino acids. CDR3 coding DNA: TGTGCCAGCAGCTTAGAGTTAGCGGGGGGGCGGGCCGTAGAGACGCAGTATTTT. Its translation is CASSLELAGGRAVETQYF.

A word on this clonotype: This beta chain is an unintended read in a library built for alpha chains; its size means little. V gene TRBV28 combines with J gene TRBJ1-4; no firm D call. CDR1 and CDR2 (germline): MDHEN, SYDVKM. The CDR3 consists of 16 residues. V was cut by 3 bases and J by 1 base, with 12 bases left in between. The chain's CDR3 is CASSFFKGGTNEKLFF. The CDR3 DNA reads as TGTGCCAGCAGTTTTTTCAAGGGAGGAACTAATGAAAAACTGTTTTTT. The full variable domain, completed using reference TRBV28 and TRBJ1-4, is DVKVTQSSRYLVKRTGEKVFLECVQDMDHENMFWYRQDPGLGLRLIYFSYDVKMKEKGDIPEGYSVSREKKERFSLILESASTNQTSMYLCASSFFKGGTNEKLFFGSGTQLSVL.

This clonotype was counted ten times or more. With the library built for alpha chains, this beta chain is off target and its frequency is not meaningful. The chain has TRBV27 and TRBJ2-2; D is unclear. Germline V gene data show CDR1 as MNHEY and CDR2 as SMNVEV (reference sequence). Trimming stripped 3 bases from V and 2 bases from J, with 7 bases between. CDR3 size: 14 residues. CDR3 nucleotides: TGTGCCAGCAGTTTGACGTTAAACACCGGGGAGCTGTTTTTT. Protein product: CASSLTLNTGELFF.

This clonotype has a count of ten or more. This beta chain came through as a stray read in a library set up for alpha chains, and its size says little. The J gene is TRBJ2-7, the V gene TRBV12-3 or TRBV12-4; D might be TRBD2 (5 bases). The CDR3 has 13 residues. Between the trimmed V and J ends, which lost 1 base and 5 bases, there was a span of 9 bases. This CDR3 reads CASSLGVGDEQYF. The CDR3 coding sequence is TGTGCCAGCAGTTTAGGGGTGGGAGACGAGCAGTACTTC.

This clonotype has at least ten counts. Found in a library prepared for alpha chains, this beta chain is an off-target read, and its abundance has little meaning. The chain carries TRBV5-6 and TRBJ1-2; possibly TRBD1 for D (5 bases). The CDR3 loop spans 15 amino acids. Germline V gene sequence: CDR1 SGHDT, CDR2 YYEEEE. Trimming cost V 4 bases and J 2 bases, with 15 bases left between them. CDR3 amino acids: CASSPTPGSNYGYTF. The CDR3 DNA sequence: TGTGCCAGCAGCCCGACTCCAGGGAGCAACTATGGCTACACCTTC. The entire variable domain, with the rest obtained from reference TRBV5-6 and TRBJ1-2, is as follows: DAGVTQSPTHLIKTRGQQVTLRCSPKSGHDTVSWYQQALGQGPQFIFQYYEEEERQRGNFPDRFSGHQFPNYSSELNVNALLLGDSALYLCASSPTPGSNYGYTFGSGTRLTVV.

Many counts were recorded for this clonotype. Because the library targeted alpha chains, this beta chain is an off-target read whose size means little. The chain carries TRBV4-3 and TRBJ1-1; D is unclear. The V gene's germline CDR1 is LGHNA and CDR2 YSLEER. There are 11 residues in the CDR3. Trimming cost V 0 bases and J 8 bases, with 4 bases left between them. In DNA, the CDR3 is TGCGCCAGCAGCCAAGAAGGGGAAGCTTTCTTT. Translation: CASSQEGEAFF.

This clonotype was seen repeatedly, ten times or more. The library was designed around alpha chains, so this beta chain is a stray read whose abundance carries little weight. The chain links TRBV28 to TRBJ1-6; a possible D gene is TRBD1 (5 bases). The germline gives CDR1 MDHEN, CDR2 SYDVKM. V was cut by 3 bases and J by 7 bases, with 13 bases left in between. The CDR3 spans 15 residues. The CDR3 coding sequence is TGTGCCAGCAGTTTTCCGGGGGTTGCGAATTCACCCCTCCACTTT. This gives the protein CASSFPGVANSPLHF. The variable domain in full, with the rest retrieved from reference TRBV28 and TRBJ1-6, is DVKVTQSSRYLVKRTGEKVFLECVQDMDHENMFWYRQDPGLGLRLIYFSYDVKMKEKGDIPEGYSVSREKKERFSLILESASTNQTSMYLCASSFPGVANSPLHFGNGTRLTVT.

This clonotype has ten or more counts. The size of this beta chain means little, since it is a stray read in a library made for alpha chains. The rearrangement uses TRBV29-1 and TRBJ2-1; D call uncertain. Germline loops: CDR1 SQVTM, CDR2 ANQGSEA. The CDR3 extends over 13 amino acids. V was cut by 5 bases and J by 7 bases, with 15 bases left in between. CDR3 in amino acids: CSVKKGPSNEQFF. For the CDR3, the DNA is TGCAGCGTTAAAAAGGGCCCTTCTAATGAGCAGTTCTTC.

This clonotype was recorded many times. This beta chain is a stray read from a library made for alpha chains; its abundance is not meaningful. This chain uses TRBV10-2 with TRBJ2-1; tentative D call: TRBD2 (6 bases). CDR1 is WSHSY and CDR2 is SAAADI in the germline V gene. The CDR3 spans 11 residues. V shed 7 bases and J shed 9 bases, with 10 bases lying between them. The CDR3 region is CASKLGGEQFF. The CDR3 DNA is TGCGCCAGCAAGCTCGGGGGTGAGCAGTTCTTC.

This clonotype was counted many times. Found in a library prepared for alpha chains, this beta chain is an off-target read, and its abundance has little meaning. The genes are TRBV24-1 and TRBJ2-7, with D perhaps matching TRBD2 (6 bases). Germline-derived CDR1 and CDR2 are KGHDR and SFDVKD. CDR3 length equals 12 residues. Trimming stripped 4 bases from V and 9 bases from J, with 12 bases between. This CDR3 reads CATSDPDGGQYF. CDR3 sequence (DNA): TGTGCCACCAGTGACCCCGACGGGGGGCAGTACTTC.